This TCR beta chain is from a study of identifying expanded T cells in peripheral blood. The V and J ends lost 7 bases and 0 bases respectively, with 10 bases between them. The CDR3 has 14 amino acids. Germline loops: CDR1 MNHEY, CDR2 SMNVEV (reference sequence). The repertoire was sequenced with immunoSEQ multiplex PCR; TCRdb's copy has only in-frame clones and lacks some. The table includes more than 85,000 clones, around 89% detected once. Points on this clone: What it binds is not known.

During the collection period, no donor immune events like infections were recorded. General study findings and limits: Roughly 2-week clone count variance significantly increased as total template count grew.

The chain combines TRBV27 with TRBJ2-4; weak D call: TRBD2 (7 bases). The sequenced sample consisted of blood. The receptor was derived from a person aged 18 to 69 in good health. The CDR3 loop is CASKGGIAKNIQYF. The DNA for the CDR3 is TGTGCCAGCAAGGGGGGGATAGCCAAAAACATTCAGTACTTC.